The clone carrying this T cell receptor beta chain was recorded many times. Its specificity is unknown. A single record per CDR3 protein comes from TCRdb applying MiXCR to the 5' RACE reads. The sample lists some 150,000 distinct CDR3 sequences; 6% to 6.5% were seen once. This sample stems from a study of T-cell memory formation after mild COVID-19. Study conclusions and caveats: Clones that contracted clustered mainly in CM and EM if CD4+ and in EMRA if CD8+.

Trimming took 3 bases from V and 4 from J, leaving 9 bases between them. Looked up from germline, CDR1 is SGHTA and CDR2 is FQGNSA. This CDR3 has 13 residues. Sample: PBMCs or a T cell subset sorted from them (not recorded which). This clonotype was obtained from an adult woman who had mild COVID-19 (a few samples of this study predate the infection). Cell type and time point are not known. The V gene is TRBV7-2, the J gene TRBJ2-5; the D is unclear. CDR3 DNA: TGTGCCAGCAGCTTTTCAGTCCTAGAGACCCAGTACTTC. Translated, it gives CASSFSVLETQYF.